The table lists the clone carrying this TCR gamma chain with many counts. As yet, its antigen is unknown. This sequence is one base from a far larger clone and is likely a read error. Other DNA sequences within the sample encode an identical CDR3. CDR3 size: 17 residues. With V trimmed by 0 bases and J by 7 bases, 6 bases remained unmatched. Germline V gene sequence: CDR1 GITISATS, CDR2 ISYDGTV (reference sequence). These data are taken from a study of γδ T cells in repeated Plasmodium falciparum infection. Gammadelta T cells were flow-sorted from PBMC into Vgamma9/Vdelta2+ and Vdelta2-negative populations for bulk analysis. Findings of the study overall: Vdelta2-negative gammadelta repertoires, largely Vdelta1+, seemingly showed infection-driven waves of new clonal selection. Malian donors came from one small rural village, predominantly one ethnic group.

TCRdb re-called the multiplex PCR reads via CATT. This sample yields around 25,000 gamma-chain clones, of which about 3% are seen a single time; approximately 33% belongs to the top ten. Specimen: gamma-delta T cells from blood. The sequence derives from a pool of human donors (malaria-infected and uninfected, not separated). V usage is TRGV9 and J usage is TRGJP. The CDR3 DNA is TGTGCCTTGTGGGAGGTGACTGGCGAGTTGGGCAAAAAAATCAAGGTATTT. Residues: CALWEVTGELGKKIKVF.